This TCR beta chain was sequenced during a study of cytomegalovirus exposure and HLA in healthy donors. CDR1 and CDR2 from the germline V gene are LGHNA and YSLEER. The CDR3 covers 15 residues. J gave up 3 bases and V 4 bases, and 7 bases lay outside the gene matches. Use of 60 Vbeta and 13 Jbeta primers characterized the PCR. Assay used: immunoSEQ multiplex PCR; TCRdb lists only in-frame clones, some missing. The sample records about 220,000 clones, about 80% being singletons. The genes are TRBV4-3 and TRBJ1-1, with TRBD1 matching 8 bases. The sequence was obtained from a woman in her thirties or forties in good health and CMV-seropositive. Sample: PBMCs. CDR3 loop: CASSLNGQGDTEAFF. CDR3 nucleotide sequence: TGCGCCAGCAGCCTGAACGGACAGGGAGACACTGAAGCTTTCTTT.